A selection of T cell receptor beta chains follows, all from one sample in a study of T cell changes during pregnancy in multiple sclerosis. Produced via immunoSEQ multiplex PCR; TCRdb's table is partial and in-frame only. The sample comprises around 62,000 clones, about 89% of which are singletons, and 2% to 3% rests with the top ten. The sequencing used peripheral blood, collected in the first trimester of pregnancy. Source of these receptors: a female donor with multiple sclerosis, enrolled in a pregnancy study. CDR3s include the opening cysteine and the closing phenylalanine or tryptophan. A D gene is named only where the DNA matches it firmly. Some rows mark clone size as missing; the rest say once, few, many or name a class of expanded clone.

j_call	d_call	clone_size	v_call	cdr3_nt	cdr3_aa
TRBJ2-3	TRBD1	NA	TRBV4-1	TGCGCCAGCAGCCAAGATTGGACAGGGGGCGTAGATACGCAGTATTTT	CASSQDWTGGVDTQYF
TRBJ2-5	TRBD2	NA	TRBV2	TGTGCCAGCGTTAGCCGGACTAGCGGGGGGGCTGAGACCCAGTACTTC	CASVSRTSGGAETQYF
TRBJ1-2	NA	NA	TRBV7-9	TGTGCCAGCAGCGCCTTTCAGGGCGAGAGTCGGGGCTACACCTTC	CASSAFQGESRGYTF
TRBJ2-2	TRBD2	NA	TRBV13	TGTGCCAGCAGCGTAGGACTAGCGGGAGTAGCCGGGGAGCTGTTTTTT	CASSVGLAGVAGELFF
TRBJ2-2	TRBD2	NA	TRBV2	TGTGCCAGCAGTGAAGCGAGGGCTAGCGGGATGGGCGGGGAGCTGTTTTTT	CASSEARASGMGGELFF
TRBJ2-5	NA	NA	TRBV7-9	TGTGCCAGCAGACACAACGGGGAGACTAGAAAAGAGACCCAGTACTTC	CASRHNGETRKETQYF
TRBJ1-1	NA	NA	TRBV29-1	TGCAGCGTTGAGGGCAGGGACACTGAAGCTTTCTTT	CSVEGRDTEAFF
TRBJ2-7	TRBD1	NA	TRBV6-1	TGTGCCAGCAGCCGCCAACAGGGGACCAGCTACGAGCAGTACTTC	CASSRQQGTSYEQYF
TRBJ1-1	NA	NA	TRBV7-8	TGTGCCAGCAGCCCTTACAATCGGGGACAGAACACTGAAGCTTTCTTT	CASSPYNRGQNTEAFF
TRBJ1-2	TRBD1	NA	TRBV18	TGTGCCAGCTCACTTGGGACAGGACTTAACTATGGCTACACCTTC	CASSLGTGLNYGYTF
TRBJ2-1	NA	once	TRBV5-1	TGCGCCAGCAGCTTGGAGGGCGGGTTCTCCTACAATGAGCAGTTCTTC	CASSLEGGFSYNEQFF
TRBJ2-5	NA	NA	TRBV7-2	TGTGCCAGCAGCCCGAGGCCAGGGATTCAAGAGACCCAGTACTTC	CASSPRPGIQETQYF
TRBJ2-3	NA	NA	TRBV19	TGTGCCAGTAGTCCGGGACTTACAGATACGCAGTATTTT	CASSPGLTDTQYF
TRBJ2-7	TRBD1	NA	TRBV30	TGTGCCTGGGGAGTAGGGACAGGGATCCCCTACGAGCAGTACTTC	CAWGVGTGIPYEQYF